These 20 T cell receptor beta chains share one sample of origin, sequenced in a study of blood T cell repertoires in COVID-19 (dated by TCRdb to the early 2020s). The library was generated by the immunoSEQ multiplex PCR assay. In its TCRdb copy, this immuneACCESS table keeps in-frame sequences only and misses some clones. Where compared with another copy, unresolved V genes explain less than half of these, and the others have no known cause. This sample has about 220,000 clones in its table, and 85% of those were observed once. The ten largest make up roughly 2.2% of the sample. The source material was peripheral blood. The receptors were gathered from a woman aged 70 to 79 with COVID-19, enrolled during active disease.

This rearrangement joins TRBV20-1 to TRBJ1-2, with 12 bases matching TRBD1. The V gene end was trimmed by 3 bases and the J gene end by 7 bases; junction bases not matched to a gene: 9. The CDR3 extends over 15 amino acids. Germline-derived CDR1 and CDR2 are DFQATT and SNEGSKA (reference sequence). CDR3 residues: CSASEGGQGAFGYTF. The CDR3 DNA reads TGCAGTGCTAGTGAGGGGGGACAGGGGGCATTTGGCTACACCTTC.

The CDR3 reads CASSQVAVMNTEAFF. CDR3 nucleotide sequence: TGCGCCAGCAGCCAAGTGGCAGTCATGAACACTGAAGCTTTCTTT. The gene calls are TRBV4-1 and TRBJ1-1; D gene ambiguous. This CDR3 is built from 15 residues. V was shortened by 1 base and J by 0 bases, with 9 bases between the two germline ends. CDR1 is MGHRA and CDR2 is YSYEKL in the germline V gene.

This chain uses TRBV7-6 with TRBJ1-4, with unresolved D. The germline V gene encodes CDR1 SGHVS and CDR2 FNYEAQ. The germline V and J ends were trimmed by 1 base and 7 bases, with 13 bases remaining between them. This CDR3 is built from 15 residues. This CDR3 reads CASSLDPIAGEKLFF. CDR3 bases: TGTGCCAGCAGCTTAGACCCCATAGCGGGTGAAAAACTGTTTTTT.

The chain links TRBV6-5 to TRBJ2-4, with 7 bases that match TRBD1. The CDR3 extends over 13 amino acids. CDR1 is MNHEY, CDR2 SVGAGI, per germline. Trimming took 6 bases from V and 6 from J; bases not matched to a gene: 5. Here the CDR3 DNA reads TGTGCCAGCAGCCAGGGGGTATTAAACATTCAGTACTTC. This codes for CASSQGVLNIQYF.

The rearrangement joins TRBV6-5 to TRBJ2-7; the D is unclear. The CDR3 extends over 13 amino acids. Per germline, CDR1 MNHEY and CDR2 SVGAGI. V lost 9 bases and J lost 2, with 14 bases in between. The CDR3 coding sequence is TGTGCCAGTCGACTTATTTCCCCCTACGAGCAGTACTTC. Its protein product is CASRLISPYEQYF.

J is TRBJ2-7 and V is TRBV4-3; D possibly corresponds to TRBD2 (5 bases). CDR1 and CDR2 from the germline V gene are LGHNA and YSLEER. This CDR3 region has 15 residues. Trimming shortened V by 0 bases and J by 3 bases, and 12 bases separated the two germline ends. The DNA for the CDR3 is TGCGCCAGCAGCCAAGAATCGGCGGGCTACTACGAGCAGTACTTC. Its translation is CASSQESAGYYEQYF.

The chain employs TRBV7-3 and TRBJ1-1, with a weak D call TRBD1 (5 bases). The CDR3 consists of 15 residues. The germline V gene encodes CDR1 SGHTA and CDR2 FQGTGA. Trimming stripped 4 bases from V and 0 bases from J, with 12 bases between. The CDR3 sequence: CASSSSVTVNTEAFF. Here the CDR3 DNA reads TGTGCCAGCAGCTCATCGGTGACAGTGAACACTGAAGCTTTCTTT.

V and J are TRBV4-1 and TRBJ2-5, with 9 bases fitting TRBD1. The CDR3 runs to 15 residues. Trimming took 2 bases from V and 5 from J; bases not matched to a gene: 6. From germline, CDR1 is MGHRA and CDR2 YSYEKL. This CDR3 reads CASSQPTGGVETQYF. For the CDR3, the DNA is TGCGCCAGCAGCCAACCCACAGGGGGCGTGGAGACCCAGTACTTC.

The chain uses TRBV9 and TRBJ2-7; D is uncertain. The CDR3 is made up of 16 amino acids. The germline gives CDR1 SGDLS, CDR2 YYNGEE. V lost 4 bases and J lost 3, with 20 bases in between. The CDR3 sequence: CASSPAMSTLGYEQYF. In DNA, the CDR3 is TGTGCCAGCAGCCCAGCCATGTCCACCCTAGGCTACGAGCAGTACTTC.

The rearrangement joins TRBV6-5 to TRBJ1-1; D not certain. The CDR3 consists of 14 residues. The germline V and J ends were trimmed by 0 bases and 2 bases, with 7 bases remaining between them. The V gene's germline CDR1 is MNHEY and CDR2 SVGAGI. The CDR3 loop is CASSYSNLNTEAFF. The CDR3, as DNA: TGTGCCAGCAGTTACTCGAACCTAAACACTGAAGCTTTCTTT.

The V and J genes are TRBV18 and TRBJ1-1, with D perhaps TRBD1 (6 bases). Looked up from germline, CDR1 is KGHSH and CDR2 is LQKENI. The V and J ends lost 4 bases and 2 bases respectively, with 8 bases between them. The length of the CDR3 is 13 residues. The CDR3 DNA reads as TGTGCCAGCTCACTGGACAGAAACACTGAAGCTTTCTTT. Protein product: CASSLDRNTEAFF.

CDR3: CASSLRRLYEQYF. The CDR3 DNA follows: TGTGCCAGCAGTCTCCGGCGGCTCTACGAGCAGTACTTC. This chain links TRBV6-2 or TRBV6-3 with TRBJ2-7; no firm D call. Germline V gives CDR1 MNHEY, CDR2 SVGEGT. V lost 5 bases, J lost 3 bases, and 11 bases lay in between. The CDR3 runs 13 residues.

The chain has TRBV9 and TRBJ2-1; D gene uncertain. The V end lost 0 bases, the J end lost 6 bases, and 13 bases lay between the germline ends. Germline loops: CDR1 SGDLS, CDR2 YYNGEE. The CDR3 extends over 15 amino acids. CDR3: CASSVGAGSSNEQFF. CDR3 nucleotide sequence: TGTGCCAGCAGCGTAGGGGCAGGCAGTAGCAATGAGCAGTTCTTC.

DNA for the CDR3: TGCGCCAGCAGCCCAGAGGGGGCATACGAGCAGTACTTC. The encoded protein is CASSPEGAYEQYF. This chain uses TRBV5-1 with TRBJ2-7; TRBD1 aligns across 7 bases. Trimming removed 4 bases from V and 4 bases from J; junction bases left unmatched: 5. Germline V gene data show CDR1 as SGHRS and CDR2 as YFSETQ. The length of the CDR3 is 13 residues. Drawing the rest from reference TRBV5-1 and TRBJ2-7, the complete variable domain is KAGVTQTPRYLIKTRGQQVTLSCSPISGHRSVSWYQQTPGQGLQFLFEYFSETQRNKGNFPGRFSGRQFSNSRSEMNVSTLELGDSALYLCASSPEGAYEQYFGPGTRLTVT.

The CDR3 is CASSLGGVGEKLFF. For the CDR3, the DNA is TGTGCCAGCAGCTTGGGCGGGGTGGGTGAAAAACTGTTTTTT. The chain links TRBV5-5 to TRBJ1-4; D is ambiguous. The CDR3 has 14 amino acids. Trimming took 0 bases from V and 7 from J, leaving 10 bases between them. The germline V gene has CDR1 SGHKS and CDR2 YYEKEE (reference sequence).

This chain connects TRBV5-1 to TRBJ2-7; 11 nucleotides align to TRBD1. The germline V gene has CDR1 SGHRS and CDR2 YFSETQ. Losses at the gene ends were 0 bases for V and 4 bases for J; bases not matched to a gene: 6. The CDR3 spans 16 residues. In nucleotides, the CDR3 is TGCGCCAGCAGCTTGGAAGGACAGGGGGCTCCTTACGAGCAGTACTTC. As protein: CASSLEGQGAPYEQYF.

This clone has just one count. The junction shows a germline mismatch at one end, possibly a read error. This chain connects TRBV29-1 to TRBJ1-2; 9 bases align to TRBD1. The germline V gene encodes CDR1 SQVTM and CDR2 ANQGSEA. CDR3 length equals 13 residues. The CDR3 DNA reads TGCAGCGCTGGAGATCATGGGACAGGGAGGACCGTCTTC. Encoded protein: CSAGDHGTGRTVF.

This clone appeared once. V and J are TRBV6-5 and TRBJ1-5; 7 bases are shared with TRBD1. This CDR3 is 13 amino acids long. V lost 5 bases, J lost 9 bases, and 7 bases stayed unmatched. Per germline, CDR1 MNHEY and CDR2 SVGAGI. The CDR3 DNA sequence: TGTGCCAGCAGTCCCGGACAGGAGCTGCCCCAGCATTTT. Translation: CASSPGQELPQHF.

J is TRBJ2-7 and V is TRBV7-9; D call uncertain. Germline values: CDR1 SEHNR, CDR2 FQNEAQ (reference sequence). CDR3 size: 16 residues. V was clipped by 1 base and J by 6 bases, with 19 bases between them. The DNA for the CDR3 is TGTGCCAGCAGCTTAGGACTCCGTCGTGGTAGTGGCGAGCAGTACTTC. It encodes CASSLGLRRGSGEQYF.

The CDR3 nucleotides are TGTGCCAGCAGCTTAGGTAGCGGAGTGGGTACGCAGTATTTT. This translates into CASSLGSGVGTQYF. The chain joins TRBV7-2 to TRBJ2-3, with a tentative D call TRBD2 (6 bases). Germline V gene sequence: CDR1 SGHTA, CDR2 FQGNSA. The CDR3 runs 14 residues. The germline V and J ends were trimmed by 1 base and 8 bases, with 13 bases remaining between them.